This TCR beta chain was retrieved from a study of post-analysis software for immune sequencing data. Concerning this clonotype: Its antigen is undetermined.

Study conclusions and caveats: In patients, about 5 TRBV segments were more frequent than in controls, with TRBV5-6, TRBV5-1 and TRBV20-1 among them.

The CDR3 runs to 15 residues. V was clipped by 0 bases and J by 3 bases; unmatched bases: 1. Germline values: CDR1 KGHSH, CDR2 LQKENI. Carried by the TCR beta cDNA libraries were unique molecular identifiers. TCRdb processed the PCR reads anew with MiXCR; each CDR3 protein has one entry. Of roughly 800,000 distinct CDR3 sequences in the sample, roughly 50% were seen once. Sequencing was performed on blood. The clonotype was recovered from a girl aged 5-17 years with multiple sclerosis. This chain connects TRBV18 to TRBJ1-5, with 8 bases fitting TRBD1. CDR3 loop: CASSPPTGDNQPQHF. Here the CDR3 DNA reads TGTGCCAGCTCACCACCGACAGGGGACAATCAGCCCCAGCATTTT.